This T cell receptor (beta chain) was documented in a study of cytomegalovirus exposure and HLA in healthy donors. Study-level findings and limits: The authors later found TCR association rates varying by HLA locus, with DRB1 most and HLA-C fewest. Fewer N-insertions (relative to the approximately 670-donor mean) were reportedly seen in an Asian-associated ancestry cluster in a later analysis.

CDR3 size: 13 residues. V shed 3 bases and J shed 3 bases, with 8 bases lying between them. The germline CDR1 and CDR2 sequences are SGHVS and FNYEAQ. With regard to this clone: The antigen is undetermined.

The primer mix had 60 Vbeta and 13 Jbeta primers. TCRdb's copy holds only in-frame clones and misses some; the assay was immunoSEQ multiplex PCR. Its table records under 100,000 clones. Participants comprised healthy donors of bone marrow. The rearrangement joins TRBV7-6 to TRBJ1-1; D remains unclear. Sequencing used PBMCs. The sequence came from a woman younger than 45 in good health and CMV-seronegative. The chain's CDR3 is CASSLAEHTEAFF. In DNA, the CDR3 is TGTGCCAGCAGCTTGGCTGAACACACTGAAGCTTTCTTT.